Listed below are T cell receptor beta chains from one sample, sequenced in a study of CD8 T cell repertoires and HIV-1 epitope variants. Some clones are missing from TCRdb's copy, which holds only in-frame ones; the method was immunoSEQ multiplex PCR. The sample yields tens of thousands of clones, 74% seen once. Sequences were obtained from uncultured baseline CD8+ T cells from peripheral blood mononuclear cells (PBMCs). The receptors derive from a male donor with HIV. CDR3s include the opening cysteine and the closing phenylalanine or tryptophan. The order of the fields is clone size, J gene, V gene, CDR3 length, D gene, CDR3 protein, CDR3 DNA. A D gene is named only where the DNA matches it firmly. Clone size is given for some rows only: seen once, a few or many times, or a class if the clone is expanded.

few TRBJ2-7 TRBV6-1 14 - CASSEARKGYEQYF TGTGCCAGCAGTGAAGCGCGGAAAGGGTACGAGCAGTACTTC
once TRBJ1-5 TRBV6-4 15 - CASSVGGLSNQPQHF TGTGCCAGCAGCGTTGGAGGACTTAGCAATCAGCCCCAGCATTTT
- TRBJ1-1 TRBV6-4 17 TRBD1 CASSSPGTGVISTEAFF TGTGCCAGCAGTTCCCCCGGGACAGGGGTGATTTCCACTGAAGCTTTCTTT
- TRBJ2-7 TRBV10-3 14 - CAISEGGVTYEQYF TGTGCCATCAGTGAGGGGGGTGTAACTTACGAGCAGTACTTC
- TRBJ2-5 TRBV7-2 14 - CASSLEPGQETQYF TGTGCCAGCAGCTTAGAACCGGGGCAAGAGACCCAGTACTTC
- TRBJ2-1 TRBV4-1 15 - CASSQDRASPFEQFF TGCGCCAGCAGCCAAGATAGGGCGAGCCCCTTTGAGCAGTTCTTC
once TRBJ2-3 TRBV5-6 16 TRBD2 CASSLEASGSTDTQYF TGTGCCAGCAGCTTGGAGGCTAGCGGGAGCACAGATACGCAGTATTTT
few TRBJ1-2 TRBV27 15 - CASSLGQSGFYGYTF TGTGCCAGCAGTTTAGGTCAATCAGGGTTTTATGGCTACACCTTC
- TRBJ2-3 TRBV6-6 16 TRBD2 CASSPPTSGGPDTQYF TGTGCCAGCAGTCCGCCAACTAGCGGGGGACCAGATACGCAGTATTTT
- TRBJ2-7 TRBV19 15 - CASRKSRGEPYEQYF TGTGCCAGTAGGAAAAGCAGAGGGGAACCCTACGAGCAGTACTTC
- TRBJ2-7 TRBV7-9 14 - CASSFPGAVYEQYF TGTGCCAGCAGCTTTCCTGGGGCAGTCTACGAGCAGTACTTC
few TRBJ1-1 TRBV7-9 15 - CASSLGTREEAEAFF TGTGCCAGCAGCTTAGGGACTCGCGAGGAGGCTGAAGCTTTCTTT
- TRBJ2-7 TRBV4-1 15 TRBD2 CASSQGRAGVYEQYF TGCGCCAGCAGCCAAGGAAGAGCGGGAGTCTACGAGCAGTACTTC
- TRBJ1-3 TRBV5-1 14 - CASSDQGTGNTIYF TGCGCCAGCAGCGACCAGGGTACTGGAAACACCATATATTTT
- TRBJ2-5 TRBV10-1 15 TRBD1 CARSRNKQGEETQYF TGCGCCAGGAGCCGTAACAAACAGGGGGAAGAGACCCAGTACTTC
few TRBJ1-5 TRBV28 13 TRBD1 CASRQGGNQPQHF TGTGCCAGCCGCCAGGGGGGCAATCAGCCCCAGCATTTT
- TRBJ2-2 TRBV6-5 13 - CASSYQDTGELFF TGTGCCAGCAGTTACCAAGACACCGGGGAGCTGTTTTTT
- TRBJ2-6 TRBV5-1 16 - CASSLDGIPGANVLTF TGCGCCAGCAGCTTGGACGGCATCCCCGGGGCCAACGTCCTGACTTTC
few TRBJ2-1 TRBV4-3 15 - CASSQVDTTHNEQFF TGCGCCAGCAGCCAAGTTGATACCACCCACAATGAGCAGTTCTTC
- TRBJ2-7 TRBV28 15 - CASRLDTDTAYEQYF TGTGCCAGCAGACTAGATACGGACACAGCCTACGAGCAGTACTTC
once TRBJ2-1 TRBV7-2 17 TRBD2 CASSLKGASGASNEQFF TGTGCCAGCAGCTTAAAGGGGGCTAGCGGGGCCTCCAATGAGCAGTTCTTC
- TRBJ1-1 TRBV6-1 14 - CAAGRPGPNTEAFF TGTGCCGCAGGGCGCCCGGGACCCAACACTGAAGCTTTCTTT
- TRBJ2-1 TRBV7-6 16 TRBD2 CASSLQLASAYNEQFF TGTGCCAGCAGCTTACAACTAGCGTCGGCCTACAATGAGCAGTTCTTC
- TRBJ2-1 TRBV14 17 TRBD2 CASSQTVSAGALDEQFF TGTGCCAGCAGCCAAACGGTTTCAGCGGGAGCATTGGATGAGCAGTTCTTC
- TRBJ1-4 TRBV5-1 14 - CASSQAQGEGKLFF TGCGCCAGCAGCCAGGCACAGGGCGAGGGAAAACTGTTTTTT
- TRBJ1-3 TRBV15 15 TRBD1 CATSLAGDSGNTIYF TGTGCCACCAGCCTAGCAGGGGACAGTGGAAACACCATATATTTT
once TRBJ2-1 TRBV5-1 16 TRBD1 CASSFHGQGALVEQFF TGCGCCAGCAGCTTTCATGGACAGGGAGCCTTAGTAGAGCAGTTCTTC
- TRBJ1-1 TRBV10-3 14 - CAISEPRTASEAFF TGTGCCATCAGTGAGCCACGGACAGCCTCTGAAGCTTTCTTT